This T cell receptor (beta chain) was recovered during a study of blood T cell repertoires in COVID-19. At the level of the study: Samples came from the United States, Italy and Spain, spanning acute and convalescent COVID-19. PBMCs, B-cell-depleted T cells, or T cells were the source of the cDNA or gDNA that made up the material.

In the study's own analysis: Estimation of nucleated cell counts relied on the amplification of reference gene primers. Assay used: immunoSEQ multiplex PCR; TCRdb lists only in-frame clones, some missing. V, J and clone size are taken as reported in that table, and D and trimming were inferred from the DNA itself. The repertoire includes a few hundred thousand clones, around 85% of them detected once, and approximately 4.1% sits in the top ten. The CDR3 runs 14 residues. Germline values: CDR1 ENHRY, CDR2 SYGVKD. Trimming removed 4 bases at V and 1 base at J, with 9 bases between. This clone is a singleton in its sample.

Sequencing was performed on peripheral blood. This TCR came from a woman aged 45-65 years with active or convalescent COVID-19. V is TRBV10-3 and J is TRBJ2-3; D gene unclear. The CDR3 nucleotides read TGTGCCATCAGTGTTCTAGAGCGCACAGATACGCAGTATTTT. It translates to CAISVLERTDTQYF.